What follows are 22 T cell receptor beta chains derived from one specimen sequenced in a study of shared clonotypes between healthy human individuals. Profiled with immunoSEQ multiplex PCR; TCRdb holds only in-frame clones, not every one. Of under 1,900,000 clones listed, about 98.5% are singletons. What was sequenced was naive CD4+ T cells sorted from blood. Specified subset: CD45RA+ positively selected. These receptor sequences come from a man aged 25-40 years in good health.

This clone was counted a single time. For the CDR3, the DNA is TGTGCCAGCTCTTTCGGGAGGGCCCCCACAGATACGCAGTATTTT. As protein: CASSFGRAPTDTQYF. J is TRBJ2-3 and V is TRBV7-9, with 8 bases identical to TRBD2. V lost 8 bases and J lost 2; bases outside the gene matches: 9. The CDR3 sequence is 15 residues long. From germline, CDR1 is SEHNR and CDR2 FQNEAQ (reference sequence). Full variable domain (rest looked up from reference TRBV7-9 and TRBJ2-3): DTGVSQNPRHKITKRGQNVTFRCDPISEHNRLYWYRQTLGQGPEFLTYFQNEAQLEKSRLLSDRFSAERPKGSFSTLEIQRTEQGDSAMYLCASSFGRAPTDTQYFGPGTRLTVL.

The chain carries TRBV4-1 and TRBJ1-1; D unclear. The V gene lost 1 base and the J gene lost 4 bases, with 16 bases spanning the gap. The CDR3 is 16 amino acids. The germline V gene encodes CDR1 MGHRA and CDR2 YSYEKL. The CDR3 protein is CASSQVPSGFSTEAFF. The CDR3 DNA reads TGCGCCAGCAGCCAAGTTCCGTCGGGCTTCAGCACTGAAGCTTTCTTT.

This rearrangement joins TRBV28 to TRBJ1-1; D not certain. CDR1 and CDR2 (germline): MDHEN, SYDVKM. V lost 1 base to trimming and J lost 4 bases, with 13 bases between them. The CDR3 is made up of 15 amino acids. The CDR3 loop reads CASSLSPGLGTEAFF. The CDR3 bases are TGTGCCAGCAGTTTATCCCCGGGTCTAGGCACTGAAGCTTTCTTT.

CDR3 DNA: TGTGCCAGCAGTTACTCGAATTTAGTAGACACAGATACGCAGTATTTT. Translating it yields CASSYSNLVDTDTQYF. V usage is TRBV6-6 and J usage is TRBJ2-3, with D unresolved. Germline V gives CDR1 MNHNY, CDR2 SVGAGI (reference sequence). Between the trimmed V and J ends, which lost 0 bases and 2 bases, there was a span of 12 bases. This CDR3 contains 16 residues.

V gene TRBV6-5 combines with J gene TRBJ2-1; 14 bases match TRBD2. The junction had 2 bases not matched to a gene; V was cut back by 6 bases and J by 4 bases. The CDR3 runs 15 residues. The germline CDR1 and CDR2 sequences are MNHEY and SVGAGI. The CDR3 DNA reads TGTGCCAGCAGCGGACTAGCGGGAGGTTACAATGAGCAGTTCTTC. Translating it yields CASSGLAGGYNEQFF.

The chain joins TRBV14 to TRBJ2-3; no clear D gene. Germline CDR1 is SGHDN and CDR2 is FVKESK. The CDR3 has 16 amino acids. The ends were cut back, 0 bases at V and 2 bases at J, with 12 bases in the middle. CDR3 amino acids: CASSQDRNSFTDTQYF. In nucleotides, the CDR3 is TGTGCCAGCAGCCAAGATAGGAACTCGTTCACAGATACGCAGTATTTT.

V is TRBV7-3 and J is TRBJ2-3; 7 positions match TRBD2. From germline, CDR1 is SGHTA and CDR2 FQGTGA. V lost 5 bases to trimming and J lost 4 bases; unmatched junction nucleotides: 12. The CDR3 is 16 residues long. The CDR3 loop reads CASSLNAGEVADTQYF. CDR3 bases: TGTGCCAGCAGCCTAAACGCGGGAGAGGTTGCAGATACGCAGTATTTT.

With respect to this clone: Other DNA sequences of this sample code for an identical CDR3. The rearrangement joins TRBV18 to TRBJ2-3, with 8 nucleotides matching TRBD1. The CDR3 length is 15 residues. J lost 4 bases, V lost 3 bases, and 6 bases had no gene match. Germline V gene sequence: CDR1 KGHSH, CDR2 LQKENI. CDR3 residues: CASSPGQGGPDTQYF. In DNA form, the CDR3 reads TGTGCCAGCTCACCCGGACAGGGAGGCCCAGATACGCAGTATTTT. The whole variable domain, remainder taken from reference TRBV18 and TRBJ2-3, is NAGVMQNPRHLVRRRGQEARLRCSPMKGHSHVYWYRQLPEEGLKFMVYLQKENIIDESGMPKERFSAEFPKEGPSILRIQQVVRGDSAAYFCASSPGQGGPDTQYFGPGTRLTVL.

V is TRBV19 and J is TRBJ1-1; perhaps TRBD1 as D (5 bases). Germline V CDR1 and CDR2: LNHDA, SQIVND (reference sequence). The CDR3 extends over 13 amino acids. V lost 7 bases, J lost 1 base, and 10 bases lay in between. The CDR3 DNA follows: TGTGCCAGTAAGGCAGGGACGAACACTGAAGCTTTCTTT. Its protein product is CASKAGTNTEAFF.

In nucleotides, the CDR3 is TGTGCCAGCAGCTCCACTGTTGGTGAGCAGTTCTTC. It yields the protein CASSSTVGEQFF. V usage is TRBV7-8 and J usage is TRBJ2-1; D is uncertain. The V end lost 4 bases, the J end lost 9 bases, and 10 bases lay between the germline ends. There are 12 residues in the CDR3. Germline assignment: CDR1 SGHVS and CDR2 FQNEAQ.

The J gene is TRBJ1-2, the V gene TRBV7-2; D is ambiguous. Germline V gene sequence: CDR1 SGHTA, CDR2 FQGNSA. V lost 0 bases to trimming and J lost 8 bases, with 10 bases between them. The CDR3 consists of 13 residues. The CDR3 DNA sequence: TGTGCCAGCAGCTTAGCCGGATCCCGCGGCTACACCTTC. Translation: CASSLAGSRGYTF.

This clone was seen once. This chain connects TRBV7-6 to TRBJ2-7, with TRBD2 matching 9 bases. CDR1 is SGHVS, CDR2 FNYEAQ, per germline. J lost 3 bases, V lost 1 base, and 4 bases had no gene match. The CDR3 runs to 15 residues. The CDR3 protein is CASSLDPAGGYEQYF. The DNA of the CDR3 is TGTGCCAGCAGCTTAGATCCAGCGGGAGGCTACGAGCAGTACTTC.

V gene TRBV27 combines with J gene TRBJ2-7; the D gene could be TRBD1 or TRBD2 (5 bases each). The CDR3 spans 15 residues. CDR1 and CDR2 from the germline V gene are MNHEY and SMNVEV (reference sequence). Trimming cost V 4 bases and J 4 bases, with 17 bases left between them. CDR3 sequence (DNA): TGTGCCAGCAGTTCACTGGGGGTTAAGGGTTACGAGCAGTACTTC. Translated, it gives CASSSLGVKGYEQYF.

The chain recombines TRBV13 with TRBJ1-1, with D possibly being TRBD1 (5 bases). Germline V gene lookup returns CDR1 PRHDT and CDR2 FYEKMQ (reference sequence). CDR3 size: 14 residues. V lost 5 bases and J lost 5, with 15 bases in between. This CDR3 reads CASSLDMRRTEAFF. CDR3 sequence (DNA): TGTGCCAGCAGCCTGGACATGAGGCGGACTGAAGCTTTCTTT.

The chain employs TRBV19 and TRBJ2-3; TRBD2 matches 10 bases. The CDR3 extends over 14 amino acids. Per the germline V gene, CDR1 is LNHDA and CDR2 is SQIVND (reference sequence). Trimming took 7 bases from V and 4 from J; bases not matched to a gene: 5. This CDR3 is CASNLAGVPDTQYF. In DNA form, the CDR3 reads TGTGCCAGTAACCTAGCGGGAGTCCCAGATACGCAGTATTTT.

This rearrangement joins TRBV4-2 to TRBJ2-5; 13 nucleotides match TRBD2. V dropped 4 bases and J dropped 6; count of bases not matched to a gene: 23. Germline V gene lookup returns CDR1 LGHNA and CDR2 YNFKEQ. There are 21 residues in the CDR3. The chain's CDR3 is CASSPPGQGRVGLAGVQTQYF. The CDR3 DNA is TGTGCCAGCAGCCCACCCGGACAGGGGAGAGTAGGACTAGCGGGAGTACAGACCCAGTACTTC.

J is TRBJ2-6 and V is TRBV14; D unclear. Germline loops: CDR1 SGHDN, CDR2 FVKESK. V was trimmed by 2 bases and J by 1 base, leaving 3 bases between them. This CDR3 has 14 amino acids. In nucleotides, the CDR3 is TGTGCCAGCAGCCAACTGTCTGGGGCCAACGTCCTGACTTTC. Protein: CASSQLSGANVLTF.

As regards this clone: Other DNA sequences from this sample encode an identical CDR3 as well. CDR3: CASSRTSAYNEQFF. Written as DNA, the CDR3 is TGTGCCAGCAGCCGGACTAGCGCCTACAATGAGCAGTTCTTC. V and J are TRBV7-9 and TRBJ2-1; TRBD2 matches at 9 bases. The V gene end was trimmed by 5 bases and the J gene end by 2 bases; junction bases not matched to a gene: 1. Germline V CDR1 and CDR2: SEHNR, FQNEAQ (reference sequence). This CDR3 is 14 amino acids long.

Written as DNA, the CDR3 is TGCGCCAGCGGAGGTTCAGCGGGAGCGACGGATGAGCAGTTCTTC. Its translation: CASGGSAGATDEQFF. This rearrangement joins TRBV5-1 to TRBJ2-1, with TRBD2 identical over 8 bases. The V and J ends lost 7 bases and 8 bases, in that order; junction bases with no gene match: 14. Germline V gene sequence: CDR1 SGHRS, CDR2 YFSETQ. CDR3 size: 15 residues.

This clone has only one observation. The CDR3 sequence: CASSPQSSDTGELFF. The CDR3 DNA is TGTGCCAGCTCACCACAGTCCTCTGACACCGGGGAGCTGTTTTTT. The chain employs TRBV18 and TRBJ2-2; D not resolved. Germline assignment: CDR1 KGHSH and CDR2 LQKENI. The CDR3 length is 15 residues. Trimming removed 1 base from V and 3 bases from J, with 9 bases in between.

For this clone: The same CDR3 arises from other DNA sequences in this sample as well. V gene TRBV7-9 combines with J gene TRBJ2-7; TRBD2 might be the D (5 bases). The germline V and J ends were trimmed by 4 bases and 1 base, with 11 bases remaining between them. The CDR3 consists of 14 residues. The germline V gene has CDR1 SEHNR and CDR2 FQNEAQ (reference sequence). The CDR3 region is CASSSTGTSYEQYF. For the CDR3, the DNA is TGTGCCAGCAGCTCGACGGGAACATCCTACGAGCAGTACTTC.

The rearrangement joins TRBV2 to TRBJ2-5; D gene uncertain. The germline V gene encodes CDR1 SNHLY and CDR2 FYNNEI. The CDR3 runs to 12 residues. V lost 2 bases and J lost 5, with 6 bases in between. The CDR3 sequence is CASSEPWETQYF. As DNA, the CDR3 is TGTGCCAGCAGTGAACCATGGGAGACCCAGTACTTC.